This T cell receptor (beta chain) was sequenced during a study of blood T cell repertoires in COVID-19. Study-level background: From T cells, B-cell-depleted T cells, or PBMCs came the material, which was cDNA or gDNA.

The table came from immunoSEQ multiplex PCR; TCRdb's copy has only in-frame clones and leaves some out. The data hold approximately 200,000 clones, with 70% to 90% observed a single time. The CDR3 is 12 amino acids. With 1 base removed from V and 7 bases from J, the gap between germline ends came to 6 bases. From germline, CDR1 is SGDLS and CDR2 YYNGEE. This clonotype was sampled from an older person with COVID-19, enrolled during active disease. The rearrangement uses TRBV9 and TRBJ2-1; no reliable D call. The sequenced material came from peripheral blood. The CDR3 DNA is TGTGCCAGCAGCGTAAAAGAGAATGAGCAGTTCTTC. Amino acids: CASSVKENEQFF.